This TCR beta chain was recovered during a study of siplizumab effects on memory and regulatory T cells (dated by TCRdb to the late 2010s). For the study in its entirety: The study examined how the anti-CD2 antibody siplizumab affects alloreactive T-cell subsets in allogeneic mixed lymphocyte reactions built from human PBMCs.

Paper-wide results and their limitations: Because sequences below about 10^-5 frequency were poorly captured, only a minor fraction of alloreactive clones could be mapped to unstimulated subsets. Unstimulated naive T cells appeared more diverse than memory T cells, and naive cells seemed to contribute substantially to the alloresponse. Among mappable alloreactive CD4+ clones, the Treg-derived fraction averaged around 69% with siplizumab versus around 25% in control reactions. A naive or memory phenotype could not be assigned to roughly 80-97% of proliferating CD4+ or CD8+ clones. Siplizumab significantly reduced the cumulative frequency of alloreactive sequences traceable to unstimulated CD4+ memory T cells. The suppressive function of proliferating Tregs from siplizumab cultures was not functionally confirmed.

From cysteine to phenylalanine, the CDR3 is 13 amino acids long. Only CDR3 DNA remains: 39 bases, in frame from the first base. Trimming removed 3 bases from V and 6 bases from J, leaving 11 bases between the germline ends. Looking up the germline V gene yields CDR1 SGHTA and CDR2 FQGNSA. The library came from the immunoSEQ multiplex PCR assay. About 9.1 x 10^4 TCR templates per sample were assayed on the deep sequencing platform. Genomic DNA extracted from sorted T cells was used for TCRbeta CDR3 sequencing. Per the source publication's procedure: The R programming language was used for clonal analysis of the TCRbeta CDR3 data. Unstimulated samples were compared with post-reaction CFSE-low samples to define alloreactive CD4+ and CD8+ clones. Alloreactive CD4+ clones were assigned to regulatory or non-regulatory origin by matching sequences to sorted unstimulated Treg and non-Treg repertoires. The source is immuneACCESS, and TCRdb retained only in-frame sequences with V and J called. Part of the clones is not carried over; for the studies checked, unresolved V genes explain less than half of this, and the remainder is unexplained. Clone size and the V and J calls come from that table; the DNA yielded D and trimming. The sample data list over 65,000 clones, and just over 90% of these were observed just once. In total, the top ten clones hold around 5% of the sample.

To note about this clone: The target of this receptor is not known. Base qualities are missing; no much larger clone stands one base away.

Sorted unstimulated T cells and proliferating T cells recovered from mixed lymphocyte reactions underwent TCRbeta CDR3 sequencing. Fresh whole blood from fewer than 12 HLA-typed healthy donors was used to isolate PBMCs. Sample: CD8+ T cells sorted from blood. The TCR comes from a human donor in good health. The chain joins TRBV7-2 to TRBJ1-1; no D segment can be confidently identified. This receptor carries the CDR3 CASSLHLGSEAFF. The nucleotides are TGTGCCAGCAGCTTGCATCTCGGGTCTGAAGCTTTCTTT. This CDR3, with the reference TRBV7-2 and TRBJ1-1 proteins standing in past its ends, gives the full variable domain GAGVSQSPSNKVTEKGKDVELRCDPISGHTALYWYRQSLGQGLEFLIYFQGNSAPDKSGLPSDRFSAERTGGSVSTLTIQRTQQEDSAVYLCASSLHLGSEAFFGQGTRLTVV.